Listed below are T cell receptor beta chains from one sample, sequenced in a study of T-cell memory formation after mild COVID-19. TCRdb re-called the 5' RACE reads with MiXCR, one entry per CDR3 protein. The sample has around 500,000 distinct CDR3 sequences, 15% to 20% seen once; the top ten hold around an eighth. The material sequenced was PBMCs or a T cell subset sorted from them (not recorded which). The receptors here all came from an adult woman who had mild COVID-19 (a few samples of this study predate the infection). Cell type and time point are not known. The CDR3 runs from the conserved cysteine through the conserved F or W. The D gene is left open where the match is weak. The listing skips clone size in some rows; elsewhere it reads once, few, many or a size class.

clone size	V gene	D gene	J gene	CDR3 protein	CDR3 DNA
.	TRBV6-2/TRBV6-3	TRBD2	TRBJ2-5	CASSLPVAGRGETQYF	TGTGCCAGCAGTCTCCCTGTAGCGGGGAGGGGAGAGACCCAGTACTTC
.	TRBV18	.	TRBJ2-1	CASSPLPDSGPPAF	TGTGCCAGCTCACCGCTCCCCGATTCAGGGCCCCCAGCTTTC
few	TRBV18	TRBD1	TRBJ1-2	CASSPDRGDVGGYTF	TGTGCCAGCTCTCCGGACAGGGGTGACGTAGGTGGCTACACCTTC
.	TRBV24-1	TRBD1	TRBJ2-5	CATSAPDRGDETQYF	TGTGCCACCAGTGCCCCGGACAGGGGGGATGAGACCCAGTACTTC
.	TRBV5-1	TRBD1	TRBJ1-1	CASSIGQAGETEAFF	TGCGCCAGCAGCATCGGACAGGCGGGAGAGACTGAAGCTTTCTTT
.	TRBV12-3/TRBV12-4	.	TRBJ1-1	CASSTANTEAFF	TGTGCCAGCAGTACAGCCAACACTGAAGCTTTCTTT
.	TRBV7-2	TRBD2	TRBJ2-3	CASSLPGTRNTQYF	TGTGCCAGCAGCCTCCCCGGGACTAGGAATACGCAGTATTTT
few	TRBV20-1	.	TRBJ1-2	CSARLGYGYTF	TGCAGTGCTAGATTGGGGTATGGCTACACCTTC
.	TRBV6-1	TRBD2	TRBJ2-5	CASSTIGLAGFQETQYF	TGTGCCAGCAGTACTATAGGACTAGCGGGGTTCCAAGAGACCCAGTACTTC
.	TRBV4-3	.	TRBJ2-4	CASSQEGALAKNIQYF	TGCGCCAGCAGCCAAGAGGGGGCTTTAGCCAAAAACATTCAGTACTTC
.	TRBV7-9	.	TRBJ1-4	CASSPAGRIANEKLFF	TGTGCCAGCAGCCCCGCCGGCAGGATCGCTAATGAAAAACTGTTTTTT
few	TRBV11-3	.	TRBJ2-1	CASSLVSQGLLFF	TGTGCCAGCAGCTTAGTTTCCCAGGGGTTGCTGTTCTTC